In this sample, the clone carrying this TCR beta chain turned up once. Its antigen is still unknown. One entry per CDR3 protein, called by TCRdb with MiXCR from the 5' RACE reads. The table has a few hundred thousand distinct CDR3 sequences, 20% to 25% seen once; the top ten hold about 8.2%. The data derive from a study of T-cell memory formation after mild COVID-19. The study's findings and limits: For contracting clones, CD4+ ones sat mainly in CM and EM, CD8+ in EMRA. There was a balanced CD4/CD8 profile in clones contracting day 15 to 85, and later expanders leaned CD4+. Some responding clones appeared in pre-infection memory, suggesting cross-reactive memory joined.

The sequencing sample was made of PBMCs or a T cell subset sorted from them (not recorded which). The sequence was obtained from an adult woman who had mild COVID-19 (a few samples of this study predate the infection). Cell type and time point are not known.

CDR3 DNA sequence: TGTGCCAGCAGTGCGACAGCAAAAACCTCCTACGAGCAGTACTTC. This gives the protein CASSATAKTSYEQYF. The V call is TRBV2, the J call TRBJ2-7, with D perhaps matching TRBD1 (5 bases). Per the germline V gene, CDR1 is SNHLY and CDR2 is FYNNEI. The ends were cut back, 4 bases at V and 0 bases at J, with 13 bases in the middle. The CDR3 sequence is 15 residues long.